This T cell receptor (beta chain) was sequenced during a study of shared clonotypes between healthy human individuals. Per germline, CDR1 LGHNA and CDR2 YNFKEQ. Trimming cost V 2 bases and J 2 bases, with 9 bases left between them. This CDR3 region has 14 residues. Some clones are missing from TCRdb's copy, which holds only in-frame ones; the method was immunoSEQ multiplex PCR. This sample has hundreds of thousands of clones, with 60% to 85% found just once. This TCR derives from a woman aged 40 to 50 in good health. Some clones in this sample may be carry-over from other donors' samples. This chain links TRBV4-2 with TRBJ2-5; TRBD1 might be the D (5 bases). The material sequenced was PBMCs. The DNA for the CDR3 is TGTGCCAGCAGCCAAAGGGCAGGGCAAGAGACCCAGTACTTC. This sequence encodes CASSQRAGQETQYF.